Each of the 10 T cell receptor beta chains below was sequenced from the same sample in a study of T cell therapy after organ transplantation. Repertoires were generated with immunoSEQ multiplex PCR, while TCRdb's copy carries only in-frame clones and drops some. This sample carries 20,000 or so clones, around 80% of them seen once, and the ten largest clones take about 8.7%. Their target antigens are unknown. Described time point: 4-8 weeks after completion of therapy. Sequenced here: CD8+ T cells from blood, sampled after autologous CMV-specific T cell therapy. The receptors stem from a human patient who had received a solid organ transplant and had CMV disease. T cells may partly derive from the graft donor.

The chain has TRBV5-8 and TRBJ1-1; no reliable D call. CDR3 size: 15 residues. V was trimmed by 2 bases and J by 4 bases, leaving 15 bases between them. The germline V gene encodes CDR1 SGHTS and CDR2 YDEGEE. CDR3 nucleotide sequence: TGTGCCAGCAGCTTAGGCCTGGCACTCGGCACTGAAGCTTTCTTT. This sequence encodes CASSLGLALGTEAFF.

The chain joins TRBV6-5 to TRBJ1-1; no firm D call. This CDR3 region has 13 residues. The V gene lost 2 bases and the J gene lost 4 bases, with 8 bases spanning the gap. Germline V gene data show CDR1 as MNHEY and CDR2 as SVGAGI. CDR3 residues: CASSYGEVTEAFF. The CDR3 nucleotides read TGTGCCAGCAGTTACGGGGAGGTCACTGAAGCTTTCTTT.

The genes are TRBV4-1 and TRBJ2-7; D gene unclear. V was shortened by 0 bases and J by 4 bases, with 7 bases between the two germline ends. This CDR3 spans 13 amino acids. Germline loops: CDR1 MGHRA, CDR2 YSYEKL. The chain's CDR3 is CASSQDLLYEQYF. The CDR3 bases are TGCGCCAGCAGCCAAGATCTACTTTACGAGCAGTACTTC.

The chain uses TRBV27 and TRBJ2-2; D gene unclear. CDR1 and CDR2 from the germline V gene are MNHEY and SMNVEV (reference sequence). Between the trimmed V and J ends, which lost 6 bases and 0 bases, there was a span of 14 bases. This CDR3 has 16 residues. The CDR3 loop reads CASRSNTGPNTGELFF. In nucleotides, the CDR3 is TGTGCCAGCAGGAGCAATACCGGACCGAACACCGGGGAGCTGTTTTTT.

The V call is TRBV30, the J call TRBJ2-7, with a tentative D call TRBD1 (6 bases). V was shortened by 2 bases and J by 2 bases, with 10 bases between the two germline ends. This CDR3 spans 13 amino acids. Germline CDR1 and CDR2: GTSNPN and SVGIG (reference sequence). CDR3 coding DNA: TGTGCCTGGAGTTTCACAGGGACCTACGAGCAGTACTTC. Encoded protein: CAWSFTGTYEQYF.

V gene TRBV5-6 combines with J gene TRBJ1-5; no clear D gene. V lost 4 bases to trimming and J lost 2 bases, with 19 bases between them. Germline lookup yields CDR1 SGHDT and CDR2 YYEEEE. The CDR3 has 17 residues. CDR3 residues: CASSGAREGIRNQPQHF. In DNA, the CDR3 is TGTGCCAGCAGCGGAGCGAGGGAGGGAATTCGCAATCAGCCCCAGCATTTT.

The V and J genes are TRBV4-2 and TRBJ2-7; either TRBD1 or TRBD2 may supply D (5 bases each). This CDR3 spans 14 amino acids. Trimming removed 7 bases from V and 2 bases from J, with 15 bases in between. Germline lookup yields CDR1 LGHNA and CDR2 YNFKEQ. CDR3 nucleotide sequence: TGTGCCAGCACTCAGGGACGGGGAGCCTACGAGCAGTACTTC. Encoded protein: CASTQGRGAYEQYF.

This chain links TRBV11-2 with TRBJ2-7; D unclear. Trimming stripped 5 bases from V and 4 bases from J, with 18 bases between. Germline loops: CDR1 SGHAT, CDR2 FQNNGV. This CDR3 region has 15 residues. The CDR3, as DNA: TGTGCCAGCAGCCACGGGCCCGAGCTGGCTTACGAGCAGTACTTC. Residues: CASSHGPELAYEQYF. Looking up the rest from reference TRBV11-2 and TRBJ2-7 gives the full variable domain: EAGVAQSPRYKIIEKRQSVAFWCNPISGHATLYWYQQILGQGPKLLIQFQNNGVVDDSQLPKDRFSAERLKGVDSTLKIQPAKLEDSAVYLCASSHGPELAYEQYFGPGTRLTVT.

The CDR3 protein is CASSEGQNSNQPQHF. CDR3 bases: TGTGCCAGCAGTGAGGGACAGAATAGCAATCAGCCCCAGCATTTT. The chain employs TRBV2 and TRBJ1-5; 7 bases fit TRBD1. CDR3 size: 15 residues. Trimming cost V 3 bases and J 0 bases; bases outside gene matches: 2. CDR1 is SNHLY and CDR2 is FYNNEI in the germline V gene.

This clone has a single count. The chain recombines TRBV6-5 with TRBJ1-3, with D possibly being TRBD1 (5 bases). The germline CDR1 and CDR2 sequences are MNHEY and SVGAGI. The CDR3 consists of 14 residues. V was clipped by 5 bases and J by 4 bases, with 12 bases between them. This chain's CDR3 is CASSGRGSGNTIYF. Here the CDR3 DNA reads TGTGCCAGCAGTGGTCGGGGCTCCGGAAACACCATATATTTT.